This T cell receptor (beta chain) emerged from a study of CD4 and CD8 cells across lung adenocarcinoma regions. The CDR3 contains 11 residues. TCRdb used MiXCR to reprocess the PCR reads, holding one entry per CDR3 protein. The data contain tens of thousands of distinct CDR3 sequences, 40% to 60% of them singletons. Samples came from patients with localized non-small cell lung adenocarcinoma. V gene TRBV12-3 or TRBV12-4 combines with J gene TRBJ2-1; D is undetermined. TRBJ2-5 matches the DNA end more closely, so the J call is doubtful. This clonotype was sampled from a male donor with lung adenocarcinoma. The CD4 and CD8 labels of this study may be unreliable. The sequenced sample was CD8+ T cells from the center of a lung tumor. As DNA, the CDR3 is TGTGCCAGCAAACTCTTGGAGACCCAGTACTTC. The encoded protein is CASKLLETQYF.